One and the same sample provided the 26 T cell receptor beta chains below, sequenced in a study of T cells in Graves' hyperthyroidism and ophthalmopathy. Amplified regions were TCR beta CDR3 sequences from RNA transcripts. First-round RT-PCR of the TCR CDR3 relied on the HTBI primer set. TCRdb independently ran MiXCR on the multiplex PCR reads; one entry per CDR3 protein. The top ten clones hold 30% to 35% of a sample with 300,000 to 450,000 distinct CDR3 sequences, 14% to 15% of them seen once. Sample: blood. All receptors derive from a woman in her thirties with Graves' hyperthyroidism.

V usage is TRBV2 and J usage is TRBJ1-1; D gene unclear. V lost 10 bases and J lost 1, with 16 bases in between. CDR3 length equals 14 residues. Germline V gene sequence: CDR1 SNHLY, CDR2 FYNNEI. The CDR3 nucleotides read TGTGCCACCGTCGAAGGGCTAAAGAACACTGAAGCTTTCTTT. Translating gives CATVEGLKNTEAFF.

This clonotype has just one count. The CDR3 DNA reads as TGCGCCAGCACCGCGGCCCTAGAAACAGATACGCAGTATTTT. Its protein product is CASTAALETDTQYF. The chain links TRBV4-1 to TRBJ2-3, with D uncertain. Germline CDR1 is MGHRA and CDR2 is YSYEKL. Trimming removed 7 bases from V and 3 bases from J, with 14 bases in between. CDR3 length: 14 amino acids.

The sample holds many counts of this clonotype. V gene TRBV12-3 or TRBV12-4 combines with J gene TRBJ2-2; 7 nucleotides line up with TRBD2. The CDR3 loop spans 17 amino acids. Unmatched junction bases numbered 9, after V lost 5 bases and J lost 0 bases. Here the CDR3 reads CASSTAGSSSNTGELFF. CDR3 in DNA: TGTGCCAGCAGTACAGCGGGAAGCTCTTCGAACACCGGGGAGCTGTTTTTT.

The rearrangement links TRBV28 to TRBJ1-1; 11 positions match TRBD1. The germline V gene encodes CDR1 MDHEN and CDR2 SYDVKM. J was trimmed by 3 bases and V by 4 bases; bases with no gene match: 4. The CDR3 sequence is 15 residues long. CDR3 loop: CASSYGQGADTEAFF. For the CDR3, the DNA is TGTGCCAGCAGTTACGGACAGGGGGCGGACACTGAAGCTTTCTTT.

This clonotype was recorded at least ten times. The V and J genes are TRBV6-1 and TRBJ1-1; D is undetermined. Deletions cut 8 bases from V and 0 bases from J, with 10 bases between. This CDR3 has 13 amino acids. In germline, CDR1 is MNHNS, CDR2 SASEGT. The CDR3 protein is CASFHTMNTEAFF. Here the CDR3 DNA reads TGTGCCAGCTTCCACACAATGAACACTGAAGCTTTCTTT.

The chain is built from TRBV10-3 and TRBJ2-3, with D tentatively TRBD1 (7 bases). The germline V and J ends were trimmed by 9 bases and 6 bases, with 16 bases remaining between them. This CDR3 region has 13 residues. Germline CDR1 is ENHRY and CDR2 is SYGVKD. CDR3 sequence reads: CAIRTGEVDTQYF. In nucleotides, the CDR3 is TGTGCCATACGCACAGGGGAGGTGGATACGCAGTATTTT.

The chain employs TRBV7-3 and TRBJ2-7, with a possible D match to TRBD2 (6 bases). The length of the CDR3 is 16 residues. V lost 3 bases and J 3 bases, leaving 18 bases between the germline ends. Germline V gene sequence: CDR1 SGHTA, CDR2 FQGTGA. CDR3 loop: CASSFKPGLVSYEQYF. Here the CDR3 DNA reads TGTGCCAGCAGCTTTAAACCGGGACTGGTAAGCTACGAGCAGTACTTC.

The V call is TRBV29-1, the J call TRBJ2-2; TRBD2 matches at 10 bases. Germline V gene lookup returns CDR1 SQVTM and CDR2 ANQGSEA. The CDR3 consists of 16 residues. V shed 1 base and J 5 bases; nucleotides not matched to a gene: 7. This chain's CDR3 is CSVEGPPSGRTGELFF. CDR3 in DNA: TGCAGCGTTGAAGGTCCTCCTAGCGGGAGAACCGGGGAGCTGTTTTTT.

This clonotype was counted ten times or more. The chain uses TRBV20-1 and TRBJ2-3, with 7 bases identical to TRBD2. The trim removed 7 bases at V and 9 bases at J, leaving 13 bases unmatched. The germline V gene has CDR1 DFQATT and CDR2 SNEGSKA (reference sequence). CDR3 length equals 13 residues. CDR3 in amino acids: CSGTPSGSGTQYF. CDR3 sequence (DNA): TGCAGTGGTACCCCCTCGGGTAGCGGGACGCAGTATTTT.

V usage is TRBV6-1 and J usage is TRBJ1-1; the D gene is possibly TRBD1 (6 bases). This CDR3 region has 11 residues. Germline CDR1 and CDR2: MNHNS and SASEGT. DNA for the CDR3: TGTGCGACGGGGGCTTGGACTGAAGCTTTCTTT. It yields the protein CATGAWTEAFF.

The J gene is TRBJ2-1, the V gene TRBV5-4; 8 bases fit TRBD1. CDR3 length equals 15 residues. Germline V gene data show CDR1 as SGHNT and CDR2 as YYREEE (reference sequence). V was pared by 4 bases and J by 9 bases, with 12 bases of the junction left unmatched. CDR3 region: CASSPGQGQEGEQFF. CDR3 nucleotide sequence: TGTGCCAGCAGCCCTGGACAGGGACAGGAGGGTGAGCAGTTCTTC.

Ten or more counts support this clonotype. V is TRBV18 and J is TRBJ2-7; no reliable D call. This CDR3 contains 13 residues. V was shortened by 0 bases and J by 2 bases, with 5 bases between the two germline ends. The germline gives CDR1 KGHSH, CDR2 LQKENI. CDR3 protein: CASSPPGPYEQYF. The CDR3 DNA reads TGTGCCAGCTCACCACCAGGTCCCTACGAGCAGTACTTC.

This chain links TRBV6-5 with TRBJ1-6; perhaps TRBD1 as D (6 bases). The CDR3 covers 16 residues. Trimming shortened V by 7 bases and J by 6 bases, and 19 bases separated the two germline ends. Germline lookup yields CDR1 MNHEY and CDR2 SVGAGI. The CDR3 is CASKSLPGQCNSPLHF. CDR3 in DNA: TGTGCCAGCAAGTCACTCCCGGGACAATGTAATTCACCCCTCCACTTT.

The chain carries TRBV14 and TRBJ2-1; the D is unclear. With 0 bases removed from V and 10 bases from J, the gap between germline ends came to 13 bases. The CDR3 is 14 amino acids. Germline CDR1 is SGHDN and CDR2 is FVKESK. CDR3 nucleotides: TGTGCCAGCAGCCAAGATTCGAGCTTGCGGGAGCAGTTCTTC. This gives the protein CASSQDSSLREQFF.

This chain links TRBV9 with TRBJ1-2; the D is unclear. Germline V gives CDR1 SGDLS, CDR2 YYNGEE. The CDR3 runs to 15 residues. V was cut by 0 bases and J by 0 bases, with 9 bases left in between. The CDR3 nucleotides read TGTGCCAGCAGCGTAGCTGCAGGAGCTAACTATGGCTACACCTTC. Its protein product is CASSVAAGANYGYTF.

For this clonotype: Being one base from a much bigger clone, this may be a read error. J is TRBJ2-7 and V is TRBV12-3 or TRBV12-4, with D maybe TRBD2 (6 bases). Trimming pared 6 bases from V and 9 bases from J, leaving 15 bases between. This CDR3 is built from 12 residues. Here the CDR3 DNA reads TGTGCCAGCAGGACCGACGACGGGGGGCAGTACTTC. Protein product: CASRTDDGGQYF.

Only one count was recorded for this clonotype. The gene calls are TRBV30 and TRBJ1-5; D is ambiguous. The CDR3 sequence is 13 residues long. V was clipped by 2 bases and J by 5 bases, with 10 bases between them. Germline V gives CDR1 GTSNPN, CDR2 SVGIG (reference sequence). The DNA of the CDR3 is TGTGCCTGGAGTCGGGCAGACGATCAGCCCCAGCATTTT. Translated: CAWSRADDQPQHF.

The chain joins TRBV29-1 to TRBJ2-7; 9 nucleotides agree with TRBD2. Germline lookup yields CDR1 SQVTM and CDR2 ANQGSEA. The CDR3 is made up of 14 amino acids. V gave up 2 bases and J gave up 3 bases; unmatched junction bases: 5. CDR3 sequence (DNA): TGCAGCGTTGAACTTTTAGCGGGAGACTACGAGCAGTACTTC. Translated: CSVELLAGDYEQYF.

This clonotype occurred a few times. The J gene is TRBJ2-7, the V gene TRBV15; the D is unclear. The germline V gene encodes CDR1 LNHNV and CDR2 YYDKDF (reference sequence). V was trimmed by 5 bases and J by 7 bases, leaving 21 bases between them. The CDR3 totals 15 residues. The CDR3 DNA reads TGTGCCACCAGCGACCGCCGTGACGGCCCCCTGGAGCAGTACTTC. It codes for CATSDRRDGPLEQYF.

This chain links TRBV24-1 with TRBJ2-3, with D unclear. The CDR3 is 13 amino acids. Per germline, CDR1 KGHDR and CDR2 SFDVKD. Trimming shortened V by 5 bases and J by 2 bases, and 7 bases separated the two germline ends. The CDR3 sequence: CATSAVFTDTQYF. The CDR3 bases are TGTGCCACCAGTGCAGTTTTCACAGATACGCAGTATTTT.

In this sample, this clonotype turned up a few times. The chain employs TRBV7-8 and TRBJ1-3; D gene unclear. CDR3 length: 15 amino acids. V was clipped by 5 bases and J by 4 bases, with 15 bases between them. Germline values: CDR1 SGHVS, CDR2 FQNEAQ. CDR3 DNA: TGTGCCAGCAGCGACGGCCCGGGATCGGGAAACACCATATATTTT. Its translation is CASSDGPGSGNTIYF.

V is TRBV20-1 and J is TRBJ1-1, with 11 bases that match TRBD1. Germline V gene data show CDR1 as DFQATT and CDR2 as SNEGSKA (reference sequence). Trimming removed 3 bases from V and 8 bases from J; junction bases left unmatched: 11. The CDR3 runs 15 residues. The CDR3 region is CSARNRDRGWGEAFF. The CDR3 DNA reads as TGCAGTGCTAGGAACCGGGACAGGGGGTGGGGAGAAGCTTTCTTT.

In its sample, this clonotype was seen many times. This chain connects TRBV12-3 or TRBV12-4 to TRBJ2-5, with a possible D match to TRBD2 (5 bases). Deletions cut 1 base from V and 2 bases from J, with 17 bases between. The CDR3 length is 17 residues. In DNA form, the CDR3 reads TGTGCCAGCAGTTTAGTCGGGCTGGGTAGCGCACAAGAGACCCAGTACTTC. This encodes CASSLVGLGSAQETQYF.

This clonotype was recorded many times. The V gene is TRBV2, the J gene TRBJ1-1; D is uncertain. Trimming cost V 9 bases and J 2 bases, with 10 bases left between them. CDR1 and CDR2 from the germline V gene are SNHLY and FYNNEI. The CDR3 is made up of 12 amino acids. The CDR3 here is CARSLRNTEAFF. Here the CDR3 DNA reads TGTGCCAGATCATTGAGAAACACTGAAGCTTTCTTT.

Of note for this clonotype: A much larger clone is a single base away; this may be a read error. CDR3 bases: TGTGCCAGCAGTTTACGGGGGGCAGGAAAACTGTTTTTT. Residues: CASSLRGAGKLFF. The V call is TRBV28, the J call TRBJ1-4, with a weak D call TRBD1 (6 bases). Per the germline V gene, CDR1 is MDHEN and CDR2 is SYDVKM. The CDR3 is 13 amino acids. Trimming stripped 2 bases from V and 10 bases from J, with 11 bases between.

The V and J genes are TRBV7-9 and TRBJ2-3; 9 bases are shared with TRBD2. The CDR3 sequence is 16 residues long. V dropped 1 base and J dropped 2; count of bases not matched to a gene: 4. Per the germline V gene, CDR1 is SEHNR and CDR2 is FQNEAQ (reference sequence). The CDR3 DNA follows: TGTGCCAGCAGCTTAGGTCGACTAGCGGACACAGATACGCAGTATTTT. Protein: CASSLGRLADTDTQYF. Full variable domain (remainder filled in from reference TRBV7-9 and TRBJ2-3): DTGVSQNPRHKITKRGQNVTFRCDPISEHNRLYWYRQTLGQGPEFLTYFQNEAQLEKSRLLSDRFSAERPKGSFSTLEIQRTEQGDSAMYLCASSLGRLADTDTQYFGPGTRLTVL.